This TCR beta chain was identified during a study of blood T cells in healthy people across ages. A sample-barcoded 5' primer and a J-beta primer mix were used in a second PCR of roughly 6 to 11 cycles. MiXCR, run by TCRdb on the 5' RACE reads, gives a single entry per CDR3 protein. The sample shows 1.5 million to 2 million distinct CDR3 sequences, roughly 50% of them seen only once. CDR3 size: 17 residues. Trimming took 5 bases from V and 3 from J; bases not matched to a gene: 10. CDR1 is SGHTA and CDR2 is FQGTGA in the germline V gene. The source is a woman between 40 and 55 years old in good health. The chain links TRBV7-3 to TRBJ2-6, with 7 positions matching TRBD1. The material sequenced was blood. The CDR3 nucleotides read TGTGCCAGCAGCCCAACAGGGGCCCTCCTTGGGGCCAACGTCCTGACTTTC. Protein: CASSPTGALLGANVLTF. The variable domain in full, completed from reference TRBV7-3 and TRBJ2-6, reads GAGVSQTPSNKVTEKGKYVELRCDPISGHTALYWYRQSLGQGPEFLIYFQGTGAADDSGLPNDRFFAVRPEGSVSTLKIQRTERGDSAVYLCASSPTGALLGANVLTFGAGSRLTVL.